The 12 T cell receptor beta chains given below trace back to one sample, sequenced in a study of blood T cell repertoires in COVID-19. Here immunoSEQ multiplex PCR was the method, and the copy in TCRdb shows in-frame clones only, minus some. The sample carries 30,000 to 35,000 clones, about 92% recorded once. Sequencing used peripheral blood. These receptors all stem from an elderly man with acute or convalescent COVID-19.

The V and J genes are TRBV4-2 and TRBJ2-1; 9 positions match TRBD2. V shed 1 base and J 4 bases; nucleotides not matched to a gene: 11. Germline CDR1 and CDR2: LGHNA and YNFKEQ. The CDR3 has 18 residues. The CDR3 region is CASSQGFATSGRYNEQFF. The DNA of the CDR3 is TGTGCCAGCAGCCAAGGGTTTGCGACTAGCGGCAGATACAATGAGCAGTTCTTC.

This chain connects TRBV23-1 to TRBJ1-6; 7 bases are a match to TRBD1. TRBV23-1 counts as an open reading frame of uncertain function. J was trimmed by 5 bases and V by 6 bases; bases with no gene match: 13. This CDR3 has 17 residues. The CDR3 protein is CASRPGTANNDNSPLHF. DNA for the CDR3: TGCGCCAGCAGACCTGGGACAGCCAACAACGATAATTCACCCCTCCACTTT.

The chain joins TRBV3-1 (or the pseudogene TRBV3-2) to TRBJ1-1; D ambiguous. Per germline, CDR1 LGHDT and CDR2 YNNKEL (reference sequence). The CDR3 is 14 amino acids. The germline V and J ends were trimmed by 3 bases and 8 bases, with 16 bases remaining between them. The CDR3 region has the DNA TGTGCCAGCAGCCAGGCGGCCTGGGAGGGAGAAGCTTTCTTT. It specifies CASSQAAWEGEAFF.

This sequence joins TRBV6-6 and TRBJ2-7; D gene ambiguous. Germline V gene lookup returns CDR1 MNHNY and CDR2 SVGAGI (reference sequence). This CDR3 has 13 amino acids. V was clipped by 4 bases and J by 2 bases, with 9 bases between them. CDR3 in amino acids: CASSSGAPYEQYF. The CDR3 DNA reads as TGTGCCAGCAGTTCGGGTGCCCCCTACGAGCAGTACTTC.

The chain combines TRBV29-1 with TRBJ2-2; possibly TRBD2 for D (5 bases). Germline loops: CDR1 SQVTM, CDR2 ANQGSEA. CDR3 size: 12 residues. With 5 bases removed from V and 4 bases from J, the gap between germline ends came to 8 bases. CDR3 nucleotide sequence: TGCAGCGTTTCTCGGGGCACCGGGGAGCTGTTTTTT. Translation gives CSVSRGTGELFF.

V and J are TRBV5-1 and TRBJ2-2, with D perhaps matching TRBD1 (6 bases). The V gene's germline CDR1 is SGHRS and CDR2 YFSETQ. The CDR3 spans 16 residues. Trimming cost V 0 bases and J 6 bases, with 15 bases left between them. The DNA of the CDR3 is TGCGCCAGCAGCTTGGTCGGCAGGGGAAATGCCGGGGAGCTGTTTTTT. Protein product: CASSLVGRGNAGELFF.

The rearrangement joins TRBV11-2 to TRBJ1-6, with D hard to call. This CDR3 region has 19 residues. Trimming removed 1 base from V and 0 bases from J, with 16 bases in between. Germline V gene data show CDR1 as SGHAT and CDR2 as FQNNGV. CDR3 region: CASSLVWAGSSSYNSPLHF. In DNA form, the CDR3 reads TGTGCCAGCAGCTTAGTGTGGGCAGGCTCGAGCTCCTATAATTCACCCCTCCACTTT.

CDR3 amino acids: CASSGRRGRAEAFF. The CDR3, as DNA: TGTGCCAGTAGCGGGCGCAGGGGTAGGGCTGAAGCTTTCTTT. The chain employs TRBV19 and TRBJ1-1; D is perhaps TRBD1 (6 bases). With 6 bases removed from V and 6 bases from J, the gap between germline ends came to 17 bases. CDR3 size: 14 residues. Germline values: CDR1 LNHDA, CDR2 SQIVND (reference sequence).

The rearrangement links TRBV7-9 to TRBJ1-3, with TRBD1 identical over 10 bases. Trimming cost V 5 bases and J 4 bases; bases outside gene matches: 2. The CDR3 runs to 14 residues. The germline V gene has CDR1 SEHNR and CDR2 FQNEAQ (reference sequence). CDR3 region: CASSAGQGGNTIYF. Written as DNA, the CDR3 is TGTGCCAGCAGCGCGGGACAGGGGGGAAACACCATATATTTT.

DNA of the CDR3: TGTGCCAGCAGTTTGTGGGGGCTAACTGAAGCTTTCTTT. As protein: CASSLWGLTEAFF. V usage is TRBV12-3 or TRBV12-4 and J usage is TRBJ1-1, with D perhaps matching TRBD1 (6 bases). The CDR3 consists of 13 residues. Trimming removed 3 bases from V and 5 bases from J, with 10 bases in between.

For the CDR3, the DNA is TGCGCCAGCAGCTCGACAGTGAACACTGAAGCTTTCTTT. As protein: CASSSTVNTEAFF. The V and J genes are TRBV5-1 and TRBJ1-1, with D perhaps matching TRBD1 (5 bases). The V gene lost 3 bases and the J gene lost 0 bases, with 6 bases spanning the gap. CDR1 is SGHRS, CDR2 YFSETQ, per germline. The length of the CDR3 is 13 residues.

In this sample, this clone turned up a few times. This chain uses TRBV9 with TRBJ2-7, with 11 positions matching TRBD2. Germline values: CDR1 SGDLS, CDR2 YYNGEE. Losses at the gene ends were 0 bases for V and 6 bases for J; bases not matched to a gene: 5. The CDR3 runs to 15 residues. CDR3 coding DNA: TGTGCCAGCAGCGTAGGAATTAGCGGGGGGGCCGAGCAGTACTTC. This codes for CASSVGISGGAEQYF.